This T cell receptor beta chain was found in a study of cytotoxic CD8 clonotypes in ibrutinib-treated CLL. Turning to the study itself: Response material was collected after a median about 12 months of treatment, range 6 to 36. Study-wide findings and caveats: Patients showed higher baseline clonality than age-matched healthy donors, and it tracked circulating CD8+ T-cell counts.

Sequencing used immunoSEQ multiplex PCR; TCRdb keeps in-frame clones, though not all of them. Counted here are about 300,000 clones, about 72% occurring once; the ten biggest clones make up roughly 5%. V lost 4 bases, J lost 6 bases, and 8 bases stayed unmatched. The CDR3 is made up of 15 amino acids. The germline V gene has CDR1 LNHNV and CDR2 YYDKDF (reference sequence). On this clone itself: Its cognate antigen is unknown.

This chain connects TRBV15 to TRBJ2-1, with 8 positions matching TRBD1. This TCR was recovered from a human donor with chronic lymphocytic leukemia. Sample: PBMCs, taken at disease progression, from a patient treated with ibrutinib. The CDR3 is CATSMDRVFGNEQFF. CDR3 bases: TGTGCCACCAGCATGGACAGGGTATTTGGCAATGAGCAGTTCTTC.